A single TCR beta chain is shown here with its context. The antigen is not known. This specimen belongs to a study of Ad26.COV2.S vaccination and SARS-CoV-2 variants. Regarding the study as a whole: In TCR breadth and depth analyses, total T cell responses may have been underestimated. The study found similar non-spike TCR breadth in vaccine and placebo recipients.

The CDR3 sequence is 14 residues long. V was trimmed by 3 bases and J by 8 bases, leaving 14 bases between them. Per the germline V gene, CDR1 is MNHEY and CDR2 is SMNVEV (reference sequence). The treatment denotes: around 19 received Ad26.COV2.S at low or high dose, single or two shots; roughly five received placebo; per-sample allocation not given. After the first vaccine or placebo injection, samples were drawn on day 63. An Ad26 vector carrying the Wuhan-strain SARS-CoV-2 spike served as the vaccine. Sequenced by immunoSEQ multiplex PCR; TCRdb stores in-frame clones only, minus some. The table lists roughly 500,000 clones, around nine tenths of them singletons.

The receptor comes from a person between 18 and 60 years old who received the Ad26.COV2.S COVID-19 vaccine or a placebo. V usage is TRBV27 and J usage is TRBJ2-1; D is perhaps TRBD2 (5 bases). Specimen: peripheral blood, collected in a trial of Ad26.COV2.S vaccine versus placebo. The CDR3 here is CASSFNGNTHEQFF. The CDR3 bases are TGTGCCAGCAGTTTTAACGGGAACACCCATGAGCAGTTCTTC.